One sample yielded the 15 T cell receptor beta chains listed below, sequenced in a study of cytomegalovirus exposure and HLA in healthy donors. The data were produced by immunoSEQ multiplex PCR, yet TCRdb's version contains in-frame clones alone and is incomplete. The sample carries about 110,000 clones, approximately 96% recorded once. The sequencing sample was made of PBMCs. The origin of the receptors is a woman between 18 and 29 years old in good health and CMV-seronegative.

The chain couples TRBV10-1 to TRBJ1-5; 12 bases fit TRBD1. V shed 2 bases, J shed 4 bases, and the junction held 6 bases outside the gene matches. The CDR3 contains 17 residues. In germline, CDR1 is WNHNN, CDR2 SYGVQD (reference sequence). The CDR3 protein is CASSEGRDRGLNQPQHF. The CDR3 DNA is TGCGCCAGCAGTGAGGGTAGGGACAGGGGGCTGAATCAGCCCCAGCATTTT.

The chain joins TRBV6-5 to TRBJ1-4; weak D call: TRBD1 (5 bases). The ends were cut back, 2 bases at V and 7 bases at J, with 14 bases in the middle. The germline V gene has CDR1 MNHEY and CDR2 SVGAGI. The CDR3 totals 15 residues. CDR3 sequence: CASSYSRGAGEKLFF. The CDR3, as DNA: TGTGCCAGCAGTTACAGCCGCGGGGCCGGTGAAAAACTGTTTTTT.

In this sample, this clone turned up a few times. The sample contains more than one DNA sequence encoding this CDR3. This chain connects TRBV9 to TRBJ2-3; TRBD1 agrees at 10 bases. The CDR3 has 15 residues. Germline V CDR1 and CDR2: SGDLS, YYNGEE. V was clipped by 2 bases and J by 4 bases; unmatched bases: 4. The CDR3 protein is CASSVGQGPPDTQYF. The DNA for the CDR3 is TGTGCCAGCAGCGTGGGACAGGGGCCGCCAGATACGCAGTATTTT. The full variable domain, rest sourced from reference TRBV9 and TRBJ2-3, is DSGVTQTPKHLITATGQRVTLRCSPRSGDLSVYWYQQSLDQGLQFLIQYYNGEERAKGNILERFSAQQFPDLHSELNLSSLELGDSALYFCASSVGQGPPDTQYFGPGTRLTVL.

The chain uses TRBV30 and TRBJ2-5; 11 positions match TRBD2. CDR1 and CDR2 from the germline V gene are GTSNPN and SVGIG (reference sequence). This CDR3 is 15 amino acids long. The ends lost 1 base at V and 5 bases at J; junction bases unmatched: 6. The CDR3 sequence: CAWSALAGGGETQYF. The CDR3 coding sequence is TGTGCCTGGAGTGCCCTAGCGGGGGGCGGGGAGACCCAGTACTTC.

The chain couples TRBV9 to TRBJ2-7, with D unresolved. The germline V and J ends were trimmed by 0 bases and 5 bases, with 12 bases remaining between them. This CDR3 has 14 amino acids. CDR1 is SGDLS, CDR2 YYNGEE, per germline. In nucleotides, the CDR3 is TGTGCCAGCAGCGTAGGACCTGACTCGGACGAGCAGTACTTC. It codes for CASSVGPDSDEQYF.

The CDR3 DNA reads as TGTGCCAGCGCAAAGGACTTTTCCTCTGGAAACACCATATATTTT. This sequence encodes CASAKDFSSGNTIYF. The V call is TRBV14, the J call TRBJ1-3; D is undetermined. V was shortened by 8 bases and J by 0 bases, with 14 bases between the two germline ends. The CDR3 has 15 residues. CDR1 and CDR2 from the germline V gene are SGHDN and FVKESK.

The gene calls are TRBV9 and TRBJ1-2, with TRBD1 matching over 7 bases. Germline values: CDR1 SGDLS, CDR2 YYNGEE. The junction had 20 bases not matched to a gene; V was cut back by 4 bases and J by 8 bases. The CDR3 runs 17 residues. The DNA of the CDR3 is TGTGCCAGCAGCTTCGGGGGACAGCCCGGAGCCCGGGGAGGCTACACCTTC. Residues: CASSFGGQPGARGGYTF.

The rearrangement links TRBV18 to TRBJ1-4, with TRBD1 as a possible D gene (6 bases). The ends were cut back, 2 bases at V and 8 bases at J, with 24 bases in the middle. The germline gives CDR1 KGHSH, CDR2 LQKENI. The CDR3 covers 18 residues. This chain's CDR3 is CASSPSGQTYIVGEKLFF. The CDR3 DNA follows: TGTGCCAGCTCACCATCCGGACAGACTTACATTGTTGGCGAAAAACTGTTTTTT.

The V call is TRBV29-1, the J call TRBJ1-2; D not resolved. The CDR3 is made up of 15 amino acids. The V gene's germline CDR1 is SQVTM and CDR2 ANQGSEA. Trimming left V 4 bases short and J 8 bases short, with 23 bases between. CDR3 nucleotide sequence: TGCAGCGTTGCGGCAGGTTCAGGCCGAACGTCGGGCTACACCTTC. It codes for CSVAAGSGRTSGYTF.

This clone showed up just once. The chain has TRBV5-6 and TRBJ2-3; 9 bases are a match to TRBD2. V was pared by 1 base and J by 0 bases, with 6 bases of the junction left unmatched. CDR1 and CDR2 (germline): SGHDT, YYEEEE. This CDR3 spans 17 amino acids. CDR3 in amino acids: CASSLRLAVLSTDTQYF. The CDR3 DNA reads TGTGCCAGCAGCTTGCGACTAGCGGTACTTAGCACAGATACGCAGTATTTT.

The rearrangement uses TRBV18 and TRBJ1-1, with 9 bases lining up with TRBD1. The V gene end was trimmed by 1 base and the J gene end by 7 bases; junction bases not matched to a gene: 1. CDR3 length equals 13 residues. The germline gives CDR1 KGHSH, CDR2 LQKENI. The CDR3 nucleotides are TGTGCCAGCTCACCACTGGGACAGGGTGAAGCTTTCTTT. Protein sequence: CASSPLGQGEAFF.

This clone was observed once. The identical CDR3 is also encoded by other nucleotide sequences in the sample. The J gene is TRBJ1-5, the V gene TRBV27, with D perhaps matching TRBD1 (5 bases). The CDR3 spans 15 residues. V lost 2 bases to trimming and J lost 0 bases, with 8 bases between them. Germline values: CDR1 MNHEY, CDR2 SMNVEV (reference sequence). CDR3 nucleotide sequence: TGTGCCAGCAGTTTAGGGGGGTATAGCAATCAGCCCCAGCATTTT. It specifies CASSLGGYSNQPQHF.

This chain connects TRBV5-1 to TRBJ2-1, with TRBD2 matching over 13 bases. The length of the CDR3 is 16 residues. V shed 4 bases and J 4 bases; nucleotides not matched to a gene: 5. The germline gives CDR1 SGHRS, CDR2 YFSETQ. The CDR3 spells CASSTGTSGNYNEQFF. The CDR3 DNA reads as TGCGCCAGCAGCACAGGGACTAGCGGGAATTACAATGAGCAGTTCTTC.

The genes are TRBV28 and TRBJ2-7; no clear D gene. The V end was cut by 7 bases, the J end by 2 bases, with 9 bases between. Per germline, CDR1 MDHEN and CDR2 SYDVKM. The CDR3 is 12 residues long. The CDR3 bases are TGTGCCAGCAACGCCAGGACCTACGAGCAGTACTTC. This encodes CASNARTYEQYF.

The rearrangement joins TRBV28 to TRBJ2-3, with TRBD2 matching over 9 bases. J gave up 7 bases and V 3 bases, and 8 bases lay outside the gene matches. The CDR3 has 15 amino acids. Looked up from germline, CDR1 is MDHEN and CDR2 is SYDVKM. The DNA of the CDR3 is TGTGCCAGCAGTTTGCAGGGCGGGGGGGGGAATACGCAGTATTTT. Translated, it gives CASSLQGGGGNTQYF.